Listed below are T cell receptor beta chains from one sample, sequenced in a study of T cells after posttransplantation cyclophosphamide. Produced via immunoSEQ multiplex PCR; TCRdb's table is partial and in-frame only. Among roughly 23,000 clones listed, approximately 97% were seen once. Source material: naive CD4+ T cells sorted from PBMCs. All receptors derive from a man in his forties or fifties in good health, CMV-negative, and a related stem cell transplant donor. Each CDR3 is given with its conserved first and last residue. The order of the fields is J gene, clone size, V gene, CDR3 protein. Clone size is stated in some rows and not others, as once, few, many or a class when expanded.

TRBJ1-2,-,TRBV29-1,CSVEGQRIYGYTF
TRBJ1-6,-,TRBV7-2,CASSRNNSPLHF
TRBJ1-2,few,TRBV5-1,CASSLDSSYGYTF
TRBJ2-1,-,TRBV10-3,CAIRNGGGGYNEQFF
TRBJ2-2,-,TRBV6-1,CASSSGQAGTGELFF
TRBJ1-2,-,TRBV21-1,CASSKKRVTAPGYGYTF
TRBJ2-5,-,TRBV29-1,CSVEEVADTTQETQYF
TRBJ1-1,-,TRBV18,CASSPSDRREAFF
TRBJ1-5,-,TRBV19,CASSSRDTRNQPQHF
TRBJ2-1,-,TRBV7-9,CASSFRQVTNNEQFF